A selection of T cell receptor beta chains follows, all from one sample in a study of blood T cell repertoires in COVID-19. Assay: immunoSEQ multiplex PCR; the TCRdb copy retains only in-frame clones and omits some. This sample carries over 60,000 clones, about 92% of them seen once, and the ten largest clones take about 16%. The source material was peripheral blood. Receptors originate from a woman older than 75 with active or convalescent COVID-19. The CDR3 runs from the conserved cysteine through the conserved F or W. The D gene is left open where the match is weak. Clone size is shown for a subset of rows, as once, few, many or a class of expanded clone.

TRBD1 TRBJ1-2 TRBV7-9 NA TGTGCCAGCAGCCAAACAGGGGACTATGGCTACACCTTC CASSQTGDYGYTF
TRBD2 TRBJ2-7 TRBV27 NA TGTGCCAGCACTCGCCGGGGGGGTGGAACGGTGGGCTACGAGCAGTACTTC CASTRRGGGTVGYEQYF
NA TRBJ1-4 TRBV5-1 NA TGCGCCAGCAGCTTCGGGTCTGCAACTAATGAAAAACTGTTTTTT CASSFGSATNEKLFF
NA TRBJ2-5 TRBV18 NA TGTGCCAGCTCACCAGGGACAAGGGGACAAGAGACCCAGTACTTC CASSPGTRGQETQYF
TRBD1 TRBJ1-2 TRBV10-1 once TGCGCCAGCAGTGTTGACAGGGTGACCTCTATCCTCTATGGCTACACCTTC CASSVDRVTSILYGYTF
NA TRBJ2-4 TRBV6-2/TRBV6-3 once TGTGCCAGCAGTCCCCGACAGACGAACAAAAACATTCAGTACTTC CASSPRQTNKNIQYF
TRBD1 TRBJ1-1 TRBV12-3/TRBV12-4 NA TGTGCCAGCAGCGCAGGGGGCCTGGCTGAAGCTTTCTTT CASSAGGLAEAFF
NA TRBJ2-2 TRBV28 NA TGTGCCAGCAGTCTACTCACCGGGGAGCTGTTTTTT CASSLLTGELFF
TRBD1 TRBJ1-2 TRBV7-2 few TGTGCCAGCAGCCCACAGGGGGATAAGTACTATGGCTACACCTTC CASSPQGDKYYGYTF
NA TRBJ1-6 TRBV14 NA TGTGCCAGCAGCCAATCGAGGGGGTTGGGGTCCTATAATTCACCCCTCCACTTT CASSQSRGLGSYNSPLHF
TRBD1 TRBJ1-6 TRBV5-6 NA TGTGCCAGCACGGGGGACAGCTATAATTCACCCCTCCACTTT CASTGDSYNSPLHF
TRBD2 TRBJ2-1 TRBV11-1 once TGTGCCAGCAGCTTGCTAGCGGGGGACAATGAGCAGTTCTTC CASSLLAGDNEQFF
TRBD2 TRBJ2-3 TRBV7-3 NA TGTGCCAGCAGCCACGGGACTAGCGGCACAGATACGCAGTATTTT CASSHGTSGTDTQYF
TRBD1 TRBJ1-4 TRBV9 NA TGTGCCAGCAGCCCGACCCCGGGACAGGGAAAAGAAAAACTGTTTTTT CASSPTPGQGKEKLFF
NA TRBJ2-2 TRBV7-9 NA TGTGCCAGCAGCTTATTTTTGACAGGACGCACCGGGGAGCTGTTTTTT CASSLFLTGRTGELFF
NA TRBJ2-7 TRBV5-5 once TGTGCCAGCAGCCGACGGGGAGCCTCGGGTCCCCCCTACGAGCAGTACTTC CASSRRGASGPPYEQYF
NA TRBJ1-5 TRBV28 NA TGTGCCAGCAGTCGGGGGACGGTGAGCAATCAGCCCCAGCATTTT CASSRGTVSNQPQHF
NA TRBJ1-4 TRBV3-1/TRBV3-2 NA TGTGCCAGCAGCCAAGATCGGTACAGCTATAATGAAAAACTGTTTTTT CASSQDRYSYNEKLFF
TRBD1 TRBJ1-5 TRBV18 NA TGTGCCAGCTCACCGGGGACAGGGCGAAATCAGCCCCAGCATTTT CASSPGTGRNQPQHF
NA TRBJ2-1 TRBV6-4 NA TGTGCCAGCAGCCGGGACTCCGATTACAATGAGCAGTTCTTC CASSRDSDYNEQFF
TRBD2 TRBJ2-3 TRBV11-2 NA TGTGCCAGCAGCTCCTCTAGCGGGGGGGCGTTTAATACGCAGTATTTT CASSSSSGGAFNTQYF
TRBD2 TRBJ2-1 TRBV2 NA TGTGCCAGCAGTGGGACTAGCGGGGCTCACAATGAGCAGTTCTTC CASSGTSGAHNEQFF
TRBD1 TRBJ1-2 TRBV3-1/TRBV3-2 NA TGTGCCAGCAGCCAGATTGGGACAGGGGGCAACTATGGCTACACCTTC CASSQIGTGGNYGYTF
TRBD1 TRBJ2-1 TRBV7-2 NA TGTGCCAGCAGCCCGGGACAGACACTAGGGTCGTACAATGAGCAGTTCTTC CASSPGQTLGSYNEQFF
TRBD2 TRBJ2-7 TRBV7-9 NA TGTGCCAGCAGCCATAAGACAGGGACTAGCGGGGCTAGCTCCTACGAGCAGTACTTC CASSHKTGTSGASSYEQYF
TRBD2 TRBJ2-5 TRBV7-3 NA TGTGCCAGCAGCTTAACGGCGGGGACTAGCGGGACGCCCCAAGAGACCCAGTACTTC CASSLTAGTSGTPQETQYF
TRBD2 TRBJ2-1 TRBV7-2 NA TGTGCCAGCAGCTCCCCTCGGACTAGCGGCAATGAGCAGTTCTTC CASSSPRTSGNEQFF
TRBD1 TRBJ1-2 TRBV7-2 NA TGTGCCAGCAGCTTAGAGGACAGGGGGCTCTATGGCTACACCTTC CASSLEDRGLYGYTF
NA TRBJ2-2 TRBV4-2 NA TGTGCCAGCAGCGTACTAGGATCCCCCGGGGAGCTGTTTTTT CASSVLGSPGELFF
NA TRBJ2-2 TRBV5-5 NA TGTGCCAGCAGCTTGGCCGGGGGGCAGATCACCGGGGAGCTGTTTTTT CASSLAGGQITGELFF
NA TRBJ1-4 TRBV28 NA TGTGCCAGCAGGGGTAAATTGTGGGGACTACGGGAAAAACTGTTTTTT CASRGKLWGLREKLFF
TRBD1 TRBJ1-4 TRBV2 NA TGTGCCAGCACTAAACAGGGGATAGGTGAAAAACTGTTTTTT CASTKQGIGEKLFF
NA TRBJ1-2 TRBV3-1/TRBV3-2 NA TGTGCCAGCAGCCAAACAGACAAGTATGGCTACACCTTC CASSQTDKYGYTF
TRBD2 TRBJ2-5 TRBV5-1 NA TGCGCCAGCAGCGTTCTAGCGGGGGACCAAGAGACCCAGTACTTC CASSVLAGDQETQYF
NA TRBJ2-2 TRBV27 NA TGTGCCAGCAGTTTACTCCCCGTGAACACCGGGGAGCTGTTTTTT CASSLLPVNTGELFF
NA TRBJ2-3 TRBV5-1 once TGCGCCAGCAGCTTGGCCGGGTATATGGGAGATACGCAGTATTTT CASSLAGYMGDTQYF
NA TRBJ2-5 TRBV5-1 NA TGCGCCAGCAGCTTCCTTGGAGGTAGCGAGACCCAGTACTTC CASSFLGGSETQYF
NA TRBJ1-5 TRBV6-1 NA TGTGCCAGCAGTGAAGCTCCAGGATCACAGCCCCAGCATTTT CASSEAPGSQPQHF
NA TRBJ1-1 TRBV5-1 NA TGCGCCAGCAGGGCGACATACAATATATTGAACACTGAAGCTTTCTTT CASRATYNILNTEAFF
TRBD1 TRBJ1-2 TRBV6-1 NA TGTGCCAGCAGTGAAAACAGGGGAGGCTATGGCTACACCTTC CASSENRGGYGYTF
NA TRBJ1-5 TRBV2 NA TGTGCCAGCAACGGACAGCCCAATCAGCCCCAGCATTTT CASNGQPNQPQHF
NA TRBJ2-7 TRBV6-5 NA TGTGCCAGCAGTTACTCGGTCAGGGCCACCTACGAGCAGTACTTC CASSYSVRATYEQYF
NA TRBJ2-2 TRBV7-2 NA TGTGCCAGCAGCTTAGGGGGGCTGGGCACCGGGGAGCTGTTTTTT CASSLGGLGTGELFF